The source of this TCR beta chain is a study of OX40 agonist ivuxolimab in advanced cancers. V trimming: 4 bases; J trimming: 4 bases; junction bases outside the gene matches: 6. The germline CDR1 and CDR2 sequences are SGHRS and YFSETQ. The CDR3 has 14 amino acids. The protocol was immunoSEQ multiplex PCR, while the TCRdb copy is restricted to in-frame clones and leaves out a portion. The table records about 98,000 clones, about nine tenths of them present only once. The rearrangement uses TRBV5-1 and TRBJ2-3; 7 nucleotides align to TRBD2. The receptor was isolated from an adult with an advanced solid tumor such as melanoma, head and neck, liver or kidney cancer. The source was CD4+ or CD8+ T cells sorted from blood, collected in a trial of the OX40 agonist ivuxolimab. The CDR3 nucleotides read TGCGCCAGCAGCCGCGGGAGAGGCGCAGATACGCAGTATTTT. It codes for CASSRGRGADTQYF.